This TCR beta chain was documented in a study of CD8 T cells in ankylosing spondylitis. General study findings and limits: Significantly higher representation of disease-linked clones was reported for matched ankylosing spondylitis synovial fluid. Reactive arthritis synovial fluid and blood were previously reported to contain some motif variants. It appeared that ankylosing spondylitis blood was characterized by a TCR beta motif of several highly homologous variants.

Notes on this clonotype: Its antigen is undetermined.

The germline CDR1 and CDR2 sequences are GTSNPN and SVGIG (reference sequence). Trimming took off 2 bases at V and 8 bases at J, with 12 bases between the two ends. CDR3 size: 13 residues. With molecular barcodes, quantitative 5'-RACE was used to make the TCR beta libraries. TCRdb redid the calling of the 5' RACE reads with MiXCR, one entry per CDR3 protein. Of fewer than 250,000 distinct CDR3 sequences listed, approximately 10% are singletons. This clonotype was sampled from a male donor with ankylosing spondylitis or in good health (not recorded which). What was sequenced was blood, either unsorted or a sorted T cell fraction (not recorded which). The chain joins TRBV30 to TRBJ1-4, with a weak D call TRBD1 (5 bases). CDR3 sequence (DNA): TGTGCCTGGAGTTGGCAGGGAGCGGAAAAACTGTTTTTT. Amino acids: CAWSWQGAEKLFF. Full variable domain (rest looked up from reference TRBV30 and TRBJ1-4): SQTIHQWPATLVQPVGSPLSLECTVEGTSNPNLYWYRQAAGRGLQLLFYSVGIGQISSEVPQNLSASRPQDRQFILSSKKLLLSDSGFYLCAWSWQGAEKLFFGSGTQLSVL.